The 16 T cell receptor beta chains below were found in one sample sequenced in a study of blood T cell repertoires in COVID-19. Sequenced by immunoSEQ multiplex PCR; TCRdb stores in-frame clones only, minus some. The sample gives just over 150,000 clones, about 92% of which show up once; 4.5% to 5% is in the top ten. Material for sequencing was peripheral blood. These receptors were obtained from a man aged 25-45 years with COVID-19, enrolled during active disease.

V usage is TRBV6-2 or TRBV6-3 and J usage is TRBJ2-1, with TRBD2 matching over 11 bases. Per the germline V gene, CDR1 is MNHEY and CDR2 is SVGEGT. Trimming cost V 5 bases and J 7 bases; bases outside gene matches: 7. The CDR3 sequence is 15 residues long. DNA of the CDR3: TGTGCCAGCAGTCCACTAGCGGGAGTGGGAAATGAGCAGTTCTTC. It yields the protein CASSPLAGVGNEQFF.

The chain links TRBV4-3 to TRBJ1-2, with 7 bases fitting TRBD1. V was pared by 5 bases and J by 2 bases, with 5 bases of the junction left unmatched. Looked up from germline, CDR1 is LGHNA and CDR2 is YSLEER. The CDR3 runs to 14 residues. The CDR3 coding sequence is TGCGCCAGCAGCTTCCGGACAGGCAACTATGGCTACACCTTC. Translation: CASSFRTGNYGYTF.

Only one count was recorded for this clone. The chain links TRBV27 to TRBJ1-4, with 11 bases matching TRBD1. Germline assignment: CDR1 MNHEY and CDR2 SMNVEV (reference sequence). CDR3 length equals 14 residues. The J segment lost 6 bases and the V segment lost 4 bases, leaving 1 base of the junction unmatched. This chain's CDR3 is CASSWGQGDEKLFF. In nucleotides, the CDR3 is TGTGCCAGCAGTTGGGGACAGGGGGATGAAAAACTGTTTTTT.

The V and J genes are TRBV24-1 and TRBJ2-3, with 8 bases that match TRBD1. Germline lookup yields CDR1 KGHDR and CDR2 SFDVKD. Trimming took 2 bases from V and 3 from J; bases not matched to a gene: 6. The CDR3 runs 16 residues. The chain's CDR3 is CATSDSGRGLTDTQYF. Here the CDR3 DNA reads TGTGCCACCAGTGATTCAGGCAGGGGGCTTACAGATACGCAGTATTTT.

As for this clone: This specimen includes other DNA sequences encoding the same CDR3. The V and J genes are TRBV5-4 and TRBJ1-2, with 9 bases aligning to TRBD1. Losses at the gene ends were 0 bases for V and 5 bases for J; bases not matched to a gene: 2. Germline V gene data show CDR1 as SGHNT and CDR2 as YYREEE (reference sequence). The CDR3 spans 14 residues. CDR3 coding DNA: TGTGCCAGCAGCTTGGGGGACAGGGATTATGGCTACACCTTC. As protein: CASSLGDRDYGYTF.

V and J are TRBV6-2 or TRBV6-3 and TRBJ1-2; D not resolved. CDR1 is MNHEY, CDR2 SVGEGT, per germline. V was pared by 2 bases and J by 8 bases, with 12 bases between. The CDR3 extends over 13 amino acids. CDR3 sequence reads: CASSYAGRGGYTF. CDR3 nucleotide sequence: TGTGCCAGCAGTTACGCGGGTCGGGGAGGCTACACCTTC.

The count of this clone is one. This chain connects TRBV18 to TRBJ2-1; 7 bases are shared with TRBD2. Germline values: CDR1 KGHSH, CDR2 LQKENI. The CDR3 is 15 amino acids. Trimming at V came to 6 bases and at J to 8 bases, leaving 13 bases not matched to a gene. CDR3 region: CASSPQGGRGDEQFF. The CDR3 nucleotides read TGTGCCAGCTCCCCTCAGGGAGGGAGAGGGGATGAGCAGTTCTTC. Full variable domain (rest looked up from reference TRBV18 and TRBJ2-1): NAGVMQNPRHLVRRRGQEARLRCSPMKGHSHVYWYRQLPEEGLKFMVYLQKENIIDESGMPKERFSAEFPKEGPSILRIQQVVRGDSAAYFCASSPQGGRGDEQFFGPGTRLTVL.

The chain links TRBV5-1 to TRBJ2-2, with D maybe TRBD1 (5 bases). This CDR3 comprises 20 residues. The germline V gene has CDR1 SGHRS and CDR2 YFSETQ. The V and J ends lost 5 bases and 5 bases respectively, with 31 bases between them. In DNA, the CDR3 is TGCGCCAGCAGGGAAGATCTAGGACATTCACCCCTACAATTAACCGGGGAGCTGTTTTTT. Translating it yields CASREDLGHSPLQLTGELFF.

The chain couples TRBV9 to TRBJ1-2; TRBD1 might be the D (6 bases). CDR1 is SGDLS, CDR2 YYNGEE, per germline. The V end lost 4 bases, the J end lost 4 bases, and 23 bases lay between the germline ends. This CDR3 contains 17 residues. CDR3 in amino acids: CASSNPAPRDMRYGYTF. The CDR3 nucleotides read TGTGCCAGCAGCAACCCGGCACCCCGGGACATGCGCTATGGCTACACCTTC.

J is TRBJ1-1 and V is TRBV2, with 7 positions matching TRBD1. The J segment lost 7 bases and the V segment lost 3 bases, leaving 5 bases of the junction unmatched. Looked up from germline, CDR1 is SNHLY and CDR2 is FYNNEI. The CDR3 runs to 13 residues. As DNA, the CDR3 is TGTGCCAGCAGTGAGAAGGGGGCCCGTGAAGCTTTCTTT. Translation gives CASSEKGAREAFF.

The genes are TRBV7-9 and TRBJ2-7, with 7 bases that match TRBD1. The CDR3 totals 15 residues. The germline CDR1 and CDR2 sequences are SEHNR and FQNEAQ (reference sequence). The V and J ends lost 4 bases and 0 bases, in that order; junction bases with no gene match: 6. CDR3 amino acids: CASSSQGEGSYEQYF. CDR3 coding DNA: TGTGCCAGCAGCTCCCAGGGGGAAGGCTCCTACGAGCAGTACTTC.

This chain connects TRBV11-3 to TRBJ1-1; the D is unclear. Germline V gives CDR1 SGHNT, CDR2 YENEEA. The CDR3 spans 14 residues. V lost 1 base and J lost 1, with 7 bases in between. The CDR3, as DNA: TGTGCCAGCAGCTTAGGACAAGAGAACACTGAAGCTTTCTTT. It specifies CASSLGQENTEAFF. The entire variable domain, with the rest obtained from reference TRBV11-3 and TRBJ1-1, is as follows: EAGVVQSPRYKIIEKKQPVAFWCNPISGHNTLYWYLQNLGQGPELLIRYENEEAVDDSQLPKDRFSAERLKGVDSTLKIQPAELGDSAVYLCASSLGQENTEAFFGQGTRLTVV.

This clone was counted a few times. The chain links TRBV7-2 to TRBJ1-5, with TRBD1 matching 7 bases. This CDR3 spans 14 amino acids. Germline CDR1 SGHTA, CDR2 FQGNSA. The ends lost 6 bases at V and 2 bases at J; junction bases unmatched: 4. The CDR3 DNA reads as TGTGCCAGCAGTACCCAGGGGGGCAATCAGCCCCAGCATTTT. Protein sequence: CASSTQGGNQPQHF.

This chain links TRBV9 with TRBJ2-1; D is unclear. V gave up 0 bases and J gave up 9 bases, with 13 bases separating them. The CDR3 covers 14 residues. Germline CDR1 reads SGDLS; CDR2 reads YYNGEE. The CDR3 here is CASSVAGTLSEQFF. CDR3 in DNA: TGTGCCAGCAGCGTAGCTGGTACCCTCAGTGAGCAGTTCTTC.

V and J are TRBV25-1 and TRBJ2-7; 7 bases agree with TRBD1. The trim removed 6 bases at V and 5 bases at J, leaving 10 bases unmatched. CDR1 MGHDK and CDR2 SYGVNS come from the germline V gene. The CDR3 covers 14 residues. The CDR3 DNA reads TGTGCCAGCAGCCCAGGGGGTGCCGGAGACGAGCAGTACTTC. Translated, it gives CASSPGGAGDEQYF.

This clone occurred once. The chain joins TRBV28 to TRBJ1-2; D is undetermined. Trimming shortened V by 2 bases and J by 8 bases, and 9 bases separated the two germline ends. From germline, CDR1 is MDHEN and CDR2 SYDVKM. This CDR3 is built from 12 residues. The CDR3 sequence: CASSLIRSGYTF. In nucleotides, the CDR3 is TGTGCCAGCAGTTTAATACGAAGCGGCTACACCTTC.